This T cell receptor (beta chain) was sequenced for a study of T cells after yellow fever vaccination. This clonotype appeared a few times. The junction had 5 bases not matched to a gene; V was cut back by 5 bases and J by 5 bases. The germline V gene encodes CDR1 SEHNR and CDR2 FQNEAQ (reference sequence). The CDR3 length is 15 residues. By 5'RACE template switching, TCR cDNA was produced, with a universal primer site and UMIs added in the process. TCRdb called the 5' RACE reads again in MiXCR, with one record for every CDR3 protein. This sample has fewer than 400,000 distinct CDR3 sequences; over 8.5% occur once, and the top ten carry 2.5% to 4%.

The rearrangement joins TRBV7-9 to TRBJ2-2; 10 bases line up with TRBD1. Sequencing used CD4+ T cells sorted from PBMCs, obtained 45 days after the yellow fever booster vaccination. The receptor was isolated from a man younger than 35 who received the YFV17D yellow fever vaccine. The CDR3 here is CASSEGTGETGELFF. CDR3 sequence (DNA): TGTGCCAGCAGCGAAGGGACAGGGGAAACCGGGGAGCTGTTTTTT.